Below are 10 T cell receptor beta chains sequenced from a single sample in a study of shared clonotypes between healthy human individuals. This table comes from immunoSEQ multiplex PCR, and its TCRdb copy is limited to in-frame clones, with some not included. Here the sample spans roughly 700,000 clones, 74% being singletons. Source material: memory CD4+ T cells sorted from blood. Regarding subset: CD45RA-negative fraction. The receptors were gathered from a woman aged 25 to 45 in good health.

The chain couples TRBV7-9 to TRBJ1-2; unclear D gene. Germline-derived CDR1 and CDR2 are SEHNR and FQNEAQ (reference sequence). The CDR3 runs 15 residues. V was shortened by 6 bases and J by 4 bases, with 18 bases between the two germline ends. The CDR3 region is CASSSGPSSPYGYTF. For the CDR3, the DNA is TGTGCCAGCAGTTCTGGCCCTAGCTCCCCCTATGGCTACACCTTC.

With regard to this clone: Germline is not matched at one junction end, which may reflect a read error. The CDR3 DNA reads TGTGCCCAGGGGCCGCGCACGGATACGCAGTATTTT. Protein sequence: CAQGPRTDTQYF. This rearrangement joins TRBV30 to TRBJ2-3; maybe TRBD1 (6 bases). Per the germline V gene, CDR1 is GTSNPN and CDR2 is SVGIG (reference sequence). This CDR3 spans 12 amino acids.

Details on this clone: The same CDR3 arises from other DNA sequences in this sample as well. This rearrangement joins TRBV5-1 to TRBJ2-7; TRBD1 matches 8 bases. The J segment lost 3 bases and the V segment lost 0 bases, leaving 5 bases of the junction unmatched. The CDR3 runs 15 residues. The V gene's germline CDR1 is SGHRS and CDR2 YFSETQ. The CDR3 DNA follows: TGCGCCAGCAGCTTGGCCGGGACAGGCTTCTACGAGCAGTACTTC. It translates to CASSLAGTGFYEQYF.

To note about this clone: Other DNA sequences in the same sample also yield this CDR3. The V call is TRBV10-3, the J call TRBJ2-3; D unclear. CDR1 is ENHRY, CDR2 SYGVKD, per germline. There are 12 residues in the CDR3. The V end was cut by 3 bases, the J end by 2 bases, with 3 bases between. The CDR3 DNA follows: TGTGCCATCAGTGACAACACAGATACGCAGTATTTT. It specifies CAISDNTDTQYF.

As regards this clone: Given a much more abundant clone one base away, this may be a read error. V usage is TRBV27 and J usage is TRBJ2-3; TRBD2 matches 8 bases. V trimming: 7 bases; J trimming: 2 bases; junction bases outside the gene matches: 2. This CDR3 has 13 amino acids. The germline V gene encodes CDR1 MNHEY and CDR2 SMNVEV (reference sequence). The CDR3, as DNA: TGTGCCAGCAAGCGGGAGCCCACAGATACGCAGTATTTT. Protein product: CASKREPTDTQYF.

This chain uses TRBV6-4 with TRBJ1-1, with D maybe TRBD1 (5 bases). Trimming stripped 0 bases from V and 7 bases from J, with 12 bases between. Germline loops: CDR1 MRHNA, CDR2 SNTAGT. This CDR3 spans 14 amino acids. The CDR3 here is CASSDSGLGGEAFF. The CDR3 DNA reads TGTGCCAGCAGTGACTCTGGGCTCGGGGGTGAAGCTTTCTTT.

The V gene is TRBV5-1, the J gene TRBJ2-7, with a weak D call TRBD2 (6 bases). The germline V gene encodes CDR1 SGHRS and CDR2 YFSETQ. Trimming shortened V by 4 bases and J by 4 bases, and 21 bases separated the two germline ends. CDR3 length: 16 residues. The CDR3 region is CASSRGSTGTAYEQYF. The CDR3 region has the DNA TGCGCCAGCAGCCGGGGGAGTACCGGGACTGCTTACGAGCAGTACTTC.

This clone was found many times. The chain's CDR3 is CASRPGQGTQPQHF. The CDR3 coding sequence is TGTGCCAGCAGACCGGGACAGGGGACTCAGCCCCAGCATTTT. V usage is TRBV28 and J usage is TRBJ1-5, with 10 bases lining up with TRBD1. The junction had 5 bases not matched to a gene; V was cut back by 6 bases and J by 6 bases. CDR1 is MDHEN, CDR2 SYDVKM, per germline. The CDR3 has 14 residues.

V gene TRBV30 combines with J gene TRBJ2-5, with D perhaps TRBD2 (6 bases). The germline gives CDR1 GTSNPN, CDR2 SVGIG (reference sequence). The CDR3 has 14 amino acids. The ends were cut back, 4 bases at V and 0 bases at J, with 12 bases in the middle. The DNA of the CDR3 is TGTGCCTGGAATCGGGGCGGGAACCAAGAGACCCAGTACTTC. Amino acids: CAWNRGGNQETQYF. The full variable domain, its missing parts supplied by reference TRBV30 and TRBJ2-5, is SQTIHQWPATLVQPVGSPLSLECTVEGTSNPNLYWYRQAAGRGLQLLFYSVGIGQISSEVPQNLSASRPQDRQFILSSKKLLLSDSGFYLCAWNRGGNQETQYFGPGTRLLVL.

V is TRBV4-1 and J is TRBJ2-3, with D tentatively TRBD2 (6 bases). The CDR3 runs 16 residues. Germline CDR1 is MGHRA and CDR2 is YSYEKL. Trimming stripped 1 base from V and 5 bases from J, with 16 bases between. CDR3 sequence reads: CASSQVLTGVQDTQYF. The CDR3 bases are TGCGCCAGCAGCCAAGTTCTCACGGGGGTCCAAGATACGCAGTATTTT.